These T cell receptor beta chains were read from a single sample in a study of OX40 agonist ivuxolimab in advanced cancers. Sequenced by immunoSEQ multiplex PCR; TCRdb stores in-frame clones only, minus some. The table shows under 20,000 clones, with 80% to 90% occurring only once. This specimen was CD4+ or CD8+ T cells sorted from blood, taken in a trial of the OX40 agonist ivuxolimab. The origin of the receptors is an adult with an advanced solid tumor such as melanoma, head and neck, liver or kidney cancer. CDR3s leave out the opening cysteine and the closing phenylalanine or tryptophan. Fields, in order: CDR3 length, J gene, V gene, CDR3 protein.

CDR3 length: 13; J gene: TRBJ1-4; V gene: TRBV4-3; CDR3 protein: ASSQEWAVSEKLF
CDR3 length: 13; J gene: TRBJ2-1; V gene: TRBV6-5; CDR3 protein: ASSYGGSDYNEQF
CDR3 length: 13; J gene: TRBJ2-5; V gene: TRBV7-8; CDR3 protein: ASIAIQGPAETQY
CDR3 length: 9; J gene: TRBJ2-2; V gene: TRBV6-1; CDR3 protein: ASSEVGELF
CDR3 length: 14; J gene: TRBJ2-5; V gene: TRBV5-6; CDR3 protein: ASSLGSRVHLETQY
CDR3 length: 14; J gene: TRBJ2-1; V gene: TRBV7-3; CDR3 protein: ASSLMGLAVYNEQF
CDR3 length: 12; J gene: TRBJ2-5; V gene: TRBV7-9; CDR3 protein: ASAALGDGETQY
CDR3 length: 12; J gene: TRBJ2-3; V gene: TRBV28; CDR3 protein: ASSTGVSTDTQY
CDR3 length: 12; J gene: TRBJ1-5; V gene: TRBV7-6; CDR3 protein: ASSLGAGEQPQH
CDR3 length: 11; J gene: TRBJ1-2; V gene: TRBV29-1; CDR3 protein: SVYAGGSDGYT
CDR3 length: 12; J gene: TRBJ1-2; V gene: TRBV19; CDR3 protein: ASSIAGDTYGYT
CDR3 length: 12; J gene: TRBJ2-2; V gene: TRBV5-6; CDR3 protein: ASSFQGFTGELF
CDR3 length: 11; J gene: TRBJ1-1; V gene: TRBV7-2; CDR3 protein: ASSQRLNTEAF
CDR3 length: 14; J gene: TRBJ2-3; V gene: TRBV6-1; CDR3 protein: ASSEGTGPFTDTQY
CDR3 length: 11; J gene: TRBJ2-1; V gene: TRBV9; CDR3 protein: ASSVGQNNEQF
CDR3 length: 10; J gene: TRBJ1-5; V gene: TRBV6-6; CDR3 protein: ASSPLNQPQH
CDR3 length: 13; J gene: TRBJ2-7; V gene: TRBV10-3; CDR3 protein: AISGGLAAWYEQY
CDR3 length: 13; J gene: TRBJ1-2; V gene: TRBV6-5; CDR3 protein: ASSLKTGAAYGYT
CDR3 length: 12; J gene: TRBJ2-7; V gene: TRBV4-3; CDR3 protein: ASSQVEGGYEQY
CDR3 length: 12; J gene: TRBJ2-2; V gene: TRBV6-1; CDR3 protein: ASPRDSHTGELF
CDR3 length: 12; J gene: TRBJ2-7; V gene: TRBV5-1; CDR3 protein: ASSFSGRHYEQY
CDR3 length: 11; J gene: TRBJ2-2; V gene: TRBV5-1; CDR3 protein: ASSSDGTGELF
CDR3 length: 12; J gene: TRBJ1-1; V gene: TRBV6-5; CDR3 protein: ASSLNRGAGEAF
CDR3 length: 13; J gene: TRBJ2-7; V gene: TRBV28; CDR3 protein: ASSNPGLLSYEQY
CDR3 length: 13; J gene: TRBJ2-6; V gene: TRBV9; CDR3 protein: ASSQPRDGANVLT
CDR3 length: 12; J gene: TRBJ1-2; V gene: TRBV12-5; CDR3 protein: ASGLGRLSRGYT
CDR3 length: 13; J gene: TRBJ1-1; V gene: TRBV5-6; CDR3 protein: ASSLGLIMNTEAF
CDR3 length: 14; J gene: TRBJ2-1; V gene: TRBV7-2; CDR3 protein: ASKGLAGMSYNEQF
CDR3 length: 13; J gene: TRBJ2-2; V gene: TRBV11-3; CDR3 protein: ASTTGTRRTGELF
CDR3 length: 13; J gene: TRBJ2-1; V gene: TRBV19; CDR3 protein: ASSMNREGNNEQF
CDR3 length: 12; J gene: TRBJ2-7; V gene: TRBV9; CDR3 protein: ASSSGTGGDEQY
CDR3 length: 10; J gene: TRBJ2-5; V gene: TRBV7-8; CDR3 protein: ASTSGRETQY
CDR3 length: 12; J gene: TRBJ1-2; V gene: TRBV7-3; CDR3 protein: ASSPTGTGYGYT
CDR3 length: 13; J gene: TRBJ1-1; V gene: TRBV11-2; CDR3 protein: ASSHRGQGPTEAF
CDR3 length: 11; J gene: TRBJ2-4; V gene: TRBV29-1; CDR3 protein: SVALAGLNIQY
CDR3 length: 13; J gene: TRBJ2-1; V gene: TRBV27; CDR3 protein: ASSLSGYAYNEQF
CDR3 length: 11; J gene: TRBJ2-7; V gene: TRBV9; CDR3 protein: ASSVAETYEQY
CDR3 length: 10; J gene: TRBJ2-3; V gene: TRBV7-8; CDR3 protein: ASSLASDLSI
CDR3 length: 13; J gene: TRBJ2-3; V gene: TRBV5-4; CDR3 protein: ASSSQREGTDTQY
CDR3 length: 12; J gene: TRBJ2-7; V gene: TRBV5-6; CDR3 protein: ASSVAGTFHEQY
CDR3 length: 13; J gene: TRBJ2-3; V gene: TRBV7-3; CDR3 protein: ASSPALASQDTQY
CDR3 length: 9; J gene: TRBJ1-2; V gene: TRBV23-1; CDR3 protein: ASLAFDGYT
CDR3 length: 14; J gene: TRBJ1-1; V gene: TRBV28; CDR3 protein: ASSLSAGGLTTEAF
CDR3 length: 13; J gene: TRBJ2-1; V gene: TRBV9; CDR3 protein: ASSDPGQGDGEQF
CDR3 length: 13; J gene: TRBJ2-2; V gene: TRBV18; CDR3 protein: ASSQGQGRTGELF
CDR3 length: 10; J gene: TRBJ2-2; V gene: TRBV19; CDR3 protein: ASSMGTGELF
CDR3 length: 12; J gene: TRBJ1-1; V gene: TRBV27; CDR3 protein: ASSSGQGHPEAF
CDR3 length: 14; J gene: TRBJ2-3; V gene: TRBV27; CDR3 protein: ASRGGVFLGTDTQY
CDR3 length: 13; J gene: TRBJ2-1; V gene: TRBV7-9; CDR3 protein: ASSLVRDSNNEQF